These T cell receptor beta chains were read from a single sample in a study of OX40 agonist ivuxolimab in advanced cancers. Assay: immunoSEQ multiplex PCR; the TCRdb copy retains only in-frame clones and omits some. In the table there are roughly 45,000 clones, about four fifths of which are singletons. This specimen consisted of CD4+ or CD8+ T cells sorted from blood, obtained in a trial of the OX40 agonist ivuxolimab. The origin of the receptors is an adult with an advanced solid tumor such as melanoma, head and neck, liver or kidney cancer. Each CDR3 is given with its conserved first and last residue. Fields, in order: J gene, D gene, V gene, clone size, CDR3 protein, CDR3 DNA. D genes are given only for firm matches. Clone size appears in some rows only: once, few, many, or a class for an expanded clone.

j_call: TRBJ2-7; d_call: NA; v_call: TRBV18; clone_size: NA; cdr3_aa: CASSPYYEQYF; cdr3_nt: TGTGCCAGCTCACCCTATTACGAGCAGTACTTC
j_call: TRBJ1-2; d_call: TRBD1; v_call: TRBV6-6; clone_size: NA; cdr3_aa: CASGAGGGHTF; cdr3_nt: TGTGCCAGCGGGGCAGGGGGCGGGCACACCTTC
j_call: TRBJ2-7; d_call: TRBD1; v_call: TRBV7-9; clone_size: NA; cdr3_aa: CASSYAGTGSPYEQYF; cdr3_nt: TGTGCCAGCAGCTATGCCGGGACAGGGTCCCCCTACGAGCAGTACTTC
j_call: TRBJ2-7; d_call: TRBD2; v_call: TRBV28; clone_size: NA; cdr3_aa: CASSEGRAGGEQYF; cdr3_nt: TGTGCCAGCAGCGAGGGGAGGGCGGGAGGTGAGCAGTACTTC
j_call: TRBJ1-1; d_call: NA; v_call: TRBV6-5; clone_size: NA; cdr3_aa: CASSYGGYNEAFF; cdr3_nt: TGTGCCAGCAGTTACGGAGGGTATAATGAAGCTTTCTTT
j_call: TRBJ2-3; d_call: NA; v_call: TRBV5-1; clone_size: NA; cdr3_aa: CASSLVQSTDTQYF; cdr3_nt: TGCGCCAGCAGCTTGGTGCAGTCCACAGATACGCAGTATTTT
j_call: TRBJ2-7; d_call: NA; v_call: TRBV11-3; clone_size: few; cdr3_aa: CASSLPDSSYEQYF; cdr3_nt: TGTGCCAGCAGCCTTCCGGATTCCAGCTACGAGCAGTACTTC
j_call: TRBJ2-7; d_call: NA; v_call: TRBV9; clone_size: NA; cdr3_aa: CASSVDGGPLYEQYF; cdr3_nt: TGTGCCAGCAGCGTGGACGGGGGACCTCTCTACGAGCAGTACTTC
j_call: TRBJ2-5; d_call: TRBD2; v_call: TRBV9; clone_size: NA; cdr3_aa: CASSVAVGGRESWKTQYF; cdr3_nt: TGTGCCAGCAGCGTAGCGGTCGGGGGGAGGGAGTCTTGGAAGACCCAGTACTTC
j_call: TRBJ2-7; d_call: NA; v_call: TRBV10-3; clone_size: NA; cdr3_aa: CAISDLAGDEQYF; cdr3_nt: TGTGCCATCAGTGATCTGGCAGGGGACGAGCAGTACTTC
j_call: TRBJ1-2; d_call: NA; v_call: TRBV4-2; clone_size: NA; cdr3_aa: CASSQGGLEDYGYTF; cdr3_nt: TGTGCCAGCAGCCAAGGCGGGCTCGAGGACTATGGCTACACCTTC
j_call: TRBJ2-1; d_call: NA; v_call: TRBV27; clone_size: NA; cdr3_aa: CAARRGSEQFF; cdr3_nt: TGTGCCGCCAGGCGGGGTAGTGAGCAGTTCTTC
j_call: TRBJ2-7; d_call: NA; v_call: TRBV27; clone_size: NA; cdr3_aa: CASSSGPWEQYF; cdr3_nt: TGTGCCAGCAGTTCAGGACCCTGGGAGCAGTACTTC
j_call: TRBJ2-2; d_call: NA; v_call: TRBV7-9; clone_size: NA; cdr3_aa: CASSLRKNTGELFF; cdr3_nt: TGTGCCAGCAGCTTGCGGAAGAACACCGGGGAGCTGTTTTTT
j_call: TRBJ1-2; d_call: NA; v_call: TRBV27; clone_size: once; cdr3_aa: CASSLSQGGGYGYTF; cdr3_nt: TGTGCCAGCAGTTTATCGCAGGGTGGCGGCTATGGCTACACCTTC
j_call: TRBJ2-2; d_call: NA; v_call: TRBV28; clone_size: NA; cdr3_aa: CASRGYGLGTGELFF; cdr3_nt: TGTGCCAGCAGGGGATACGGGCTAGGAACCGGGGAGCTGTTTTTT
j_call: TRBJ2-7; d_call: NA; v_call: TRBV27; clone_size: NA; cdr3_aa: CASSLWGDNEQYF; cdr3_nt: TGTGCCAGCAGTTTATGGGGCGACAACGAGCAGTACTTC
j_call: TRBJ1-4; d_call: NA; v_call: TRBV6-5; clone_size: NA; cdr3_aa: CASSHKGATNEKLFF; cdr3_nt: TGTGCCAGCAGCCATAAAGGGGCCACCAATGAAAAACTGTTTTTT
j_call: TRBJ1-2; d_call: NA; v_call: TRBV5-6; clone_size: medium-sized; cdr3_aa: CASSPLGYGYTF; cdr3_nt: TGTGCCAGCAGCCCCTTGGGGTATGGCTACACCTTC
j_call: TRBJ2-5; d_call: NA; v_call: TRBV7-6; clone_size: NA; cdr3_aa: CASSLGEETQYF; cdr3_nt: TGTGCCAGCAGCTTAGGCGAAGAGACCCAGTACTTC
j_call: TRBJ2-3; d_call: NA; v_call: TRBV7-6; clone_size: NA; cdr3_aa: CASSLAPLSGTDTQYF; cdr3_nt: TGTGCCAGCAGCTTAGCCCCCTTGTCCGGCACAGATACGCAGTATTTT
j_call: TRBJ2-5; d_call: NA; v_call: TRBV21-1; clone_size: few; cdr3_aa: CASSKQETQYF; cdr3_nt: TGTGCCAGCAGCAAACAAGAGACCCAGTACTTC
j_call: TRBJ1-1; d_call: NA; v_call: TRBV29-1; clone_size: NA; cdr3_aa: CSVEDLGVRLMNTEAFF; cdr3_nt: TGCAGCGTTGAAGATCTGGGGGTCCGCCTCATGAACACTGAAGCTTTCTTT
j_call: TRBJ2-7; d_call: NA; v_call: TRBV27; clone_size: few; cdr3_aa: CASSLSAGPSYEQYF; cdr3_nt: TGTGCCAGCAGTTTATCCGCAGGGCCCTCCTACGAGCAGTACTTC
j_call: TRBJ1-2; d_call: TRBD1; v_call: TRBV4-1; clone_size: NA; cdr3_aa: CASSHTTGVGGYTF; cdr3_nt: TGCGCCAGCAGCCACACGACAGGGGTGGGCGGCTACACCTTC
j_call: TRBJ2-3; d_call: NA; v_call: TRBV10-1; clone_size: once; cdr3_aa: CASRPGLAPHRSTDTQYF; cdr3_nt: TGCGCCAGCAGGCCGGGACTCGCGCCCCACCGAAGTACAGATACGCAGTATTTT
j_call: TRBJ2-5; d_call: TRBD2; v_call: TRBV5-1; clone_size: NA; cdr3_aa: CASSRTSGMEETQYF; cdr3_nt: TGCGCCAGCAGCCGGACTAGCGGGATGGAGGAGACCCAGTACTTC
j_call: TRBJ2-3; d_call: TRBD1; v_call: TRBV7-3; clone_size: NA; cdr3_aa: CASSLPGQGYTQYF; cdr3_nt: TGTGCCAGCAGCCTGCCGGGACAGGGATATACGCAGTATTTT
j_call: TRBJ1-5; d_call: NA; v_call: TRBV15; clone_size: NA; cdr3_aa: CATSRDRELQGPQHF; cdr3_nt: TGTGCCACCAGCAGAGATAGGGAGTTACAAGGGCCCCAGCATTTT
j_call: TRBJ1-1; d_call: NA; v_call: TRBV28; clone_size: NA; cdr3_aa: CASSLGSNTEAFF; cdr3_nt: TGTGCCAGCAGTTTAGGGTCGAACACTGAAGCTTTCTTT
j_call: TRBJ1-2; d_call: NA; v_call: TRBV4-3; clone_size: once; cdr3_aa: CASSQDIGEGYTF; cdr3_nt: TGCGCCAGCAGCCAAGATATAGGGGAGGGCTACACCTTC
j_call: TRBJ2-7; d_call: NA; v_call: TRBV4-3; clone_size: few; cdr3_aa: CASSQWVVNEQYF; cdr3_nt: TGCGCCAGCAGCCAGTGGGTCGTTAACGAGCAGTACTTC
j_call: TRBJ2-1; d_call: NA; v_call: TRBV13; clone_size: once; cdr3_aa: CASSLGDDEQFF; cdr3_nt: TGTGCCAGCAGCTTAGGGGACGATGAGCAGTTCTTC
j_call: TRBJ2-5; d_call: NA; v_call: TRBV2; clone_size: medium-sized; cdr3_aa: CASKEAAVETQYF; cdr3_nt: TGTGCCAGTAAGGAGGCAGCGGTGGAGACCCAGTACTTC
j_call: TRBJ1-2; d_call: TRBD1; v_call: TRBV27; clone_size: few; cdr3_aa: CASSFSGGSYGYTF; cdr3_nt: TGTGCCAGCAGTTTCTCAGGGGGCAGCTATGGCTACACCTTC
j_call: TRBJ2-1; d_call: TRBD2; v_call: TRBV7-9; clone_size: few; cdr3_aa: CASSPLSGRGYNEQFF; cdr3_nt: TGTGCCAGCAGCCCCTTGTCAGGGAGGGGTTACAATGAGCAGTTCTTC
j_call: TRBJ1-1; d_call: TRBD1; v_call: TRBV5-1; clone_size: once; cdr3_aa: CASSLGQGRTEAFF; cdr3_nt: TGCGCCAGCAGCTTGGGACAGGGTAGGACTGAAGCTTTCTTT
j_call: TRBJ2-7; d_call: NA; v_call: TRBV11-2; clone_size: NA; cdr3_aa: CASSHGGLEQYF; cdr3_nt: TGTGCCAGCAGCCACGGTGGGCTAGAGCAGTACTTC
j_call: TRBJ2-1; d_call: TRBD2; v_call: TRBV19; clone_size: NA; cdr3_aa: CASSMAGGPYNEQFF; cdr3_nt: TGTGCCAGTAGTATGGCGGGAGGGCCCTACAATGAGCAGTTCTTC
j_call: TRBJ1-1; d_call: NA; v_call: TRBV18; clone_size: NA; cdr3_aa: CASSHRREFGTEAFF; cdr3_nt: TGTGCCAGCTCCCACCGGCGGGAATTTGGCACTGAAGCTTTCTTT
j_call: TRBJ2-3; d_call: TRBD2; v_call: TRBV11-2; clone_size: once; cdr3_aa: CASSSWKREQDTQYF; cdr3_nt: TGTGCCAGCAGCTCGTGGAAGCGGGAGCAGGATACGCAGTATTTT
j_call: TRBJ1-5; d_call: NA; v_call: TRBV27; clone_size: few; cdr3_aa: CANQRYSNQPQHF; cdr3_nt: TGTGCCAACCAGCGGTATAGCAATCAGCCCCAGCATTTT